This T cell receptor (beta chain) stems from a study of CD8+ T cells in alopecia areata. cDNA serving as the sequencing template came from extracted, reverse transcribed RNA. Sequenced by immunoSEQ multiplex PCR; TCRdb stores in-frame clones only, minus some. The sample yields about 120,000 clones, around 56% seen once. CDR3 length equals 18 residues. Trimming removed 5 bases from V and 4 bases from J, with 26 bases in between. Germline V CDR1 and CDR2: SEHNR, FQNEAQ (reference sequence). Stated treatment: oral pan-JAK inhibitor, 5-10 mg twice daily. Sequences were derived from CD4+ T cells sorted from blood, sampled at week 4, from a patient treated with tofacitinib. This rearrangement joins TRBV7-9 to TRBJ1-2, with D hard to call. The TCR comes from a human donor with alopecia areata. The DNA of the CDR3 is TGTGCCAGCAGCATACTTGGGGATCGATCCCAGCGGGGCTATGGCTACACCTTC. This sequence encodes CASSILGDRSQRGYGYTF.